The TCR beta chain described here comes from a study of T cell responses to AZD1222 COVID-19 vaccine. Study-wide points: The breadth and depth of Spike-specific TCRs increased once two AZD1222 doses had been given.

Comment on this clone: Its target is unknown.

Assay: immunoSEQ multiplex PCR; the TCRdb copy retains only in-frame clones and omits some. There are approximately 57,000 clones in the sample; approximately 86% occur only once, and approximately 15% lies in the top ten. This TCR was recovered from an adult in good health. Sequenced here: peripheral blood, sampled on day 0 of AZD1222 vaccination.

The CDR3 DNA sequence: TGCAGCGTCCCGACCACAGGGTATGAGAGTTACAATGAGCAGTTCTTC. Its protein product is CSVPTTGYESYNEQFF. V usage is TRBV29-1 and J usage is TRBJ2-1; D is perhaps TRBD1 (6 bases). This CDR3 has 16 amino acids. V was clipped by 6 bases and J by 4 bases, with 22 bases between them. Germline CDR1 is SQVTM and CDR2 is ANQGSEA.